This T cell receptor beta chain was documented in a study of T-cell memory formation after mild COVID-19. Findings and limits, study-wide: CD8+ contracting clones occupied EMRA, while CD4+ ones occupied mainly CM and EM.

Via MiXCR, TCRdb re-called the 5' RACE reads, giving one row per CDR3 protein. The sample records fewer than 450,000 distinct CDR3 sequences, 24% being singletons. About this clonotype: Its antigen is currently unknown.

The junction had 5 bases not matched to a gene; V was cut back by 5 bases and J by 6 bases. The CDR3 covers 13 residues. The TCR was taken from an adult woman who had mild COVID-19 (a few samples of this study predate the infection). Cell type and time point are not known. The chain uses TRBV12-3 or TRBV12-4 and TRBJ2-3, with TRBD1 identical over 7 bases. What was sequenced was PBMCs or a T cell subset sorted from them (not recorded which). The CDR3, as DNA: TGTGCCAGCAGTCCACAGGGGCGCGATACGCAGTATTTT. It translates to CASSPQGRDTQYF.